This TCR beta chain was recovered during a study of post-analysis software for immune sequencing data. For the study at large: Patients with relapsing-remitting, secondary progressive and progressive-relapsing multiple sclerosis courses were all represented.

The ends lost 10 bases at V and 7 bases at J; junction bases unmatched: 11. The CDR3 totals 14 residues. Germline V gene sequence: CDR1 SNHLY, CDR2 FYNNEI. Prepared TCR beta cDNA libraries contained unique molecular identifiers. With about 0.95 to 11 million T cells as the source, approximately 500,000 cDNA molecules resulted. TCRdb re-analysed the PCR reads in MiXCR, keeping a single row per CDR3 protein. The table shows around 440,000 distinct CDR3 sequences, with around 40% occurring only once. General study results and limits: Samples sharing a preparation batch grouped tightly together when assessed by F measure. Patients with multiple sclerosis recorded significantly lower normalized Chao1 diversity than controls, the study found. Patients showed TRBV5-6, TRBV5-1 and TRBV20-1 among five TRBV segments more frequent than in controls.

Comment on this clonotype: Its specificity is not known.

The chain is built from TRBV2 and TRBJ2-7; TRBD2 matches 12 bases. This clonotype was sampled from a girl between 10 and 17 years old with multiple sclerosis. Sequencing input: blood. DNA for the CDR3: TGTGCCACCGGTACTAGCGGGAGGCCAAATGAGCAGTACTTC. Its protein product is CATGTSGRPNEQYF.